The entry below gives a single TCR beta chain sequence along with its context. Antigen specificity is unknown. The sample originates from a study of shared clonotypes between healthy human individuals. The study, taken as a whole, reports: The study sampled only blood, and tissue repertoires likely differ. Non-shared clonotypes were found to have lower generation probabilities than the clonotypes that were shared by all four of the sorted-subset donors.

The CDR3 runs to 13 residues. V lost 6 bases and J 0 bases, leaving 8 bases between the germline ends. Germline-derived CDR1 and CDR2 are MRHNA and SNTAGT. Only in-frame clones appear in the TCRdb table, and some are missing; sequencing was by immunoSEQ multiplex PCR. This sample has about a million clones, with about 74% found just once. The chain joins TRBV6-4 to TRBJ1-1; D is perhaps TRBD1 (5 bases). Input material: memory CD4+ T cells sorted from blood. The subset here: CD45RA-negative fraction. The source of this sequence is a man younger than 35 in good health. DNA for the CDR3: TGTGCCAGCAGGGCAGGGCTGAACACTGAAGCTTTCTTT. Protein product: CASRAGLNTEAFF.